This T cell receptor (beta chain) derives from a study of identical twins. The study's findings and limits: Modelling underestimated the level of out-of-frame TCR alpha sharing observed in monozygotic twins.

With template switching, a universal primer site was added, and the cDNA carried unique molecular identifiers. Each CDR3 protein gets one entry after TCRdb re-called the 5' RACE reads with MiXCR. The sample has 450,000 or so distinct CDR3 sequences; roughly 13% are singletons. This clonotype came up many times. As yet, its antigen is unknown. The sample was also reused in another study, on yellow fever vaccine responses in identical twins. This second study notes: The T cell response to vaccination in identical twins was reportedly partly convergent and partly personalized.

Source material: CD4+ T cells sorted from blood. This receptor was obtained from a woman in her late teens or twenties in good health.

CDR3 DNA: TGCGCCAGCAGCTTGGAGACAGGGGGAAATCAGCCCCAGCATTTT. This encodes CASSLETGGNQPQHF. The chain employs TRBV5-1 and TRBJ1-5; 9 bases map to TRBD1. The germline V gene has CDR1 SGHRS and CDR2 YFSETQ. J was trimmed by 4 bases and V by 0 bases; bases with no gene match: 2. CDR3 length: 15 residues.